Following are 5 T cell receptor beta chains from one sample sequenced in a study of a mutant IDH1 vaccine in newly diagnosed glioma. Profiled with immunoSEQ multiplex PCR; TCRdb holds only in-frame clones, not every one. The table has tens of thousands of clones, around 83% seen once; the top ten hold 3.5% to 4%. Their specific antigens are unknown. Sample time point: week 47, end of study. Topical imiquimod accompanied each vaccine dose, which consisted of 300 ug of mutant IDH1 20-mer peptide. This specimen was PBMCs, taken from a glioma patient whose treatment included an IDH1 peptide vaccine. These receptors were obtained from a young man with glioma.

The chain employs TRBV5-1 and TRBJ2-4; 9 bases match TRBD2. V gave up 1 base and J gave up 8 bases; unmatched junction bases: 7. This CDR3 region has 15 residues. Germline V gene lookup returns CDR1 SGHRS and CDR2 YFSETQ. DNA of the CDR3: TGCGCCAGCAGCTTGCTCGGTAGCGGGGGATACATTCAGTACTTC. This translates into CASSLLGSGGYIQYF.

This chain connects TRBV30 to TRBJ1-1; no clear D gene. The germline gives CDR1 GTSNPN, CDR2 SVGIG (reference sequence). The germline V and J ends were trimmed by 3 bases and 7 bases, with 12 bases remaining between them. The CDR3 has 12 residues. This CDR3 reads CAWSPGSNEAFF. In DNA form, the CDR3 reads TGTGCCTGGAGCCCGGGTTCGAATGAAGCTTTCTTT.

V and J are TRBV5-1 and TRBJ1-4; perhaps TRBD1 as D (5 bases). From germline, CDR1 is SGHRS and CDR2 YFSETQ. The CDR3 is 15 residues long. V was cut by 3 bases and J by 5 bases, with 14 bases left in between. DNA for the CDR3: TGCGCCAGCAGCTCTAGCAGGAGGGGCAATGAAAAACTGTTTTTT. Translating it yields CASSSSRRGNEKLFF. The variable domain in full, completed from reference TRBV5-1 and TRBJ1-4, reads KAGVTQTPRYLIKTRGQQVTLSCSPISGHRSVSWYQQTPGQGLQFLFEYFSETQRNKGNFPGRFSGRQFSNSRSEMNVSTLELGDSALYLCASSSSRRGNEKLFFGSGTQLSVL.

Here the CDR3 DNA reads TGCGCCAGCAGCCAGAACGGGGGGACGGAGACCCAGTACTTC. Its translation is CASSQNGGTETQYF. The rearrangement uses TRBV5-1 and TRBJ2-5, with TRBD2 matching over 7 bases. This CDR3 has 14 residues. Looked up from germline, CDR1 is SGHRS and CDR2 is YFSETQ. V shed 4 bases and J 5 bases; nucleotides not matched to a gene: 8.

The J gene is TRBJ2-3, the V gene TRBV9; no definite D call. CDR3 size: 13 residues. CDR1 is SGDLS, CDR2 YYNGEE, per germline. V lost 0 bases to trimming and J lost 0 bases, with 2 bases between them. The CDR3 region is CASSVGSTDTQYF. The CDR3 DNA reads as TGTGCCAGCAGCGTAGGTAGCACAGATACGCAGTATTTT.